The 19 T cell receptor beta chains below were found in one sample sequenced in a study of blood T cell repertoires in COVID-19. Sequencing was performed with immunoSEQ multiplex PCR; in TCRdb, only in-frame clones are kept and a portion is missing. The sample holds under 200,000 clones, 80% to 85% seen once. The specimen was peripheral blood. Receptors originate from a man in his sixties or seventies with active or convalescent COVID-19.

The chain is built from TRBV7-8 and TRBJ1-5; the D is unclear. From germline, CDR1 is SGHVS and CDR2 FQNEAQ. The CDR3 has 16 amino acids. V lost 4 bases and J 3 bases, leaving 16 bases between the germline ends. The CDR3 region has the DNA TGTGCCAGCAGCTCAATGGTGGCAGCGCCCAATCAGCCCCAGCATTTT. Protein sequence: CASSSMVAAPNQPQHF.

The genes are TRBV10-3 and TRBJ2-5, with D possibly being TRBD2 (7 bases). Trimming removed 7 bases at V and 0 bases at J, with 18 bases between. The length of the CDR3 is 16 residues. Germline assignment: CDR1 ENHRY and CDR2 SYGVKD. CDR3 sequence: CAIKGGAGEDQETQYF. For the CDR3, the DNA is TGTGCCATCAAAGGGGGGGCAGGGGAGGACCAAGAGACCCAGTACTTC.

This chain joins TRBV5-1 and TRBJ2-7; possibly TRBD1 for D (5 bases). The CDR3 length is 14 residues. V gave up 0 bases and J gave up 5 bases, with 12 bases separating them. The V gene's germline CDR1 is SGHRS and CDR2 YFSETQ. In DNA, the CDR3 is TGCGCCAGCAGCTTGGGGGGCACTCTGGACGAGCAGTACTTC. Translating gives CASSLGGTLDEQYF.

This chain connects TRBV12-3 or TRBV12-4 to TRBJ2-7; TRBD1 matches 7 bases. Unmatched junction bases numbered 5, after V lost 6 bases and J lost 3 bases. The CDR3 sequence is 13 residues long. CDR3 DNA: TGTGCCAGCAGCCTAAGGGGGCACTACGAGCAGTACTTC. Translating gives CASSLRGHYEQYF.

The genes are TRBV7-8 and TRBJ2-2; D remains unclear. This CDR3 is built from 15 residues. From germline, CDR1 is SGHVS and CDR2 FQNEAQ. V was clipped by 2 bases and J by 4 bases, with 11 bases between them. CDR3 bases: TGTGCCAGCAGCTTATTGCGGCAGCTCACCGGGGAGCTGTTTTTT. Amino acids: CASSLLRQLTGELFF.

A few counts support this clone. The genes are TRBV5-4 and TRBJ1-4; D may be TRBD1 (5 bases). The CDR3 is made up of 15 amino acids. The ends were cut back, 0 bases at V and 7 bases at J, with 13 bases in the middle. Germline V gene lookup returns CDR1 SGHNT and CDR2 YYREEE (reference sequence). CDR3 coding DNA: TGTGCCAGCAGCTTGGAGACAGCGTTCGGTGAAAAACTGTTTTTT. It specifies CASSLETAFGEKLFF.

The genes are TRBV28 and TRBJ1-5, with D maybe TRBD1 (5 bases). Trimming took off 5 bases at V and 4 bases at J, with 15 bases between the two ends. The germline V gene encodes CDR1 MDHEN and CDR2 SYDVKM. The CDR3 is made up of 15 amino acids. CDR3 loop: CASSPLGEANQPQHF. The CDR3 bases are TGTGCCAGCAGTCCCCTAGGGGAAGCGAATCAGCCCCAGCATTTT.

The chain joins TRBV30 to TRBJ1-4; possible D gene TRBD1, 5 bases. With 4 bases removed from V and 7 bases from J, the gap between germline ends came to 13 bases. CDR1 and CDR2 (germline): GTSNPN, SVGIG (reference sequence). This CDR3 has 13 amino acids. The CDR3: CAWMETETEKLFF. The CDR3 DNA follows: TGTGCCTGGATGGAGACAGAAACTGAAAAACTGTTTTTT. Together with reference TRBV30 and TRBJ1-4, the CDR3 gives the full variable domain: SQTIHQWPATLVQPVGSPLSLECTVEGTSNPNLYWYRQAAGRGLQLLFYSVGIGQISSEVPQNLSASRPQDRQFILSSKKLLLSDSGFYLCAWMETETEKLFFGSGTQLSVL.

A single count supports this clone. The V call is TRBV7-6, the J call TRBJ2-1; 8 positions agree with TRBD2. The CDR3 runs to 16 residues. With V trimmed by 5 bases and J by 0 bases, 6 bases remained unmatched. Germline V gives CDR1 SGHVS, CDR2 FNYEAQ. The DNA of the CDR3 is TGTGCCAGCAGCCGGGGGGGCCCCCTCTCCTACAATGAGCAGTTCTTC. Protein product: CASSRGGPLSYNEQFF.

This chain links TRBV6-5 with TRBJ2-1; TRBD1 matches 11 bases. Germline CDR1 is MNHEY and CDR2 is SVGAGI. The V gene end was trimmed by 8 bases and the J gene end by 8 bases; junction bases not matched to a gene: 8. The CDR3 extends over 14 amino acids. In nucleotides, the CDR3 is TGTGCCAGCGCTGCGGACAGGGGGCAGGATGAGCAGTTCTTC. Translated: CASAADRGQDEQFF.

The chain has TRBV5-4 and TRBJ2-3, with D tentatively TRBD2 (6 bases). The CDR3 sequence is 15 residues long. The V gene lost 6 bases and the J gene lost 2 bases, with 16 bases spanning the gap. CDR1 and CDR2 (germline): SGHNT, YYREEE (reference sequence). The CDR3 region is CASTPPEGYTDTQYF. CDR3 nucleotides: TGTGCCAGCACCCCCCCGGAGGGGTACACAGATACGCAGTATTTT.

This chain's CDR3 is CASSKRTEVRTGELFF. The CDR3 DNA reads as TGTGCCAGTAGTAAACGGACGGAGGTGCGCACCGGGGAGCTGTTTTTT. J is TRBJ2-2 and V is TRBV19; a weak D match, TRBD2 (5 bases). The V gene lost 4 bases and the J gene lost 4 bases, with 16 bases spanning the gap. Germline loops: CDR1 LNHDA, CDR2 SQIVND (reference sequence). The CDR3 is 16 residues long.

The CDR3 is CASSATGQGKQYF. As DNA, the CDR3 is TGTGCCAGCAGCGCAACTGGACAGGGAAAGCAGTACTTC. V gene TRBV7-9 combines with J gene TRBJ2-7; 8 bases fit TRBD1. CDR1 is SEHNR, CDR2 FQNEAQ, per germline (reference sequence). The CDR3 has 13 residues. The trim removed 5 bases at V and 8 bases at J, leaving 8 bases unmatched.

This sequence joins TRBV7-9 and TRBJ1-1, with 7 bases matching TRBD1. Looked up from germline, CDR1 is SEHNR and CDR2 is FQNEAQ (reference sequence). This CDR3 has 14 residues. The J segment lost 3 bases and the V segment lost 6 bases, leaving 7 bases of the junction unmatched. CDR3 DNA: TGTGCCAGCAGAGCAGGGACAGCGGACACTGAAGCTTTCTTT. As protein: CASRAGTADTEAFF.

This clone was detected once. The genes are TRBV27 and TRBJ2-7; TRBD2 matches 7 bases. CDR3 length equals 16 residues. Germline CDR1 and CDR2: MNHEY and SMNVEV (reference sequence). V shed 5 bases and J 6 bases; nucleotides not matched to a gene: 16. In nucleotides, the CDR3 is TGTGCCAGCAGTCCTATGGGGGGGTCGAAACGGCTCGAGCAGTACTTC. Residues: CASSPMGGSKRLEQYF.

This sequence joins TRBV5-5 and TRBJ2-2, with TRBD1 as a possible D gene (6 bases). Germline CDR1 is SGHKS and CDR2 is YYEKEE (reference sequence). This CDR3 region has 14 residues. Trimming removed 4 bases from V and 6 bases from J, with 13 bases in between. The CDR3 here is CASSRTVVAGELFF. In DNA form, the CDR3 reads TGTGCCAGCAGCCGGACAGTTGTGGCCGGGGAGCTGTTTTTT.

This chain connects TRBV7-2 to TRBJ1-2; D possibly corresponds to TRBD1 (6 bases). V lost 6 bases and J lost 7, with 12 bases in between. Germline V lookup: CDR1 SGHTA, CDR2 FQGNSA. This CDR3 comprises 12 residues. The CDR3 DNA reads as TGTGCCAGCAGTTCTGACAGGTTTGGCTACACCTTC. Amino acids: CASSSDRFGYTF.

The chain is built from TRBV6-5 and TRBJ2-1, with 10 positions matching TRBD2. Germline V CDR1 and CDR2: MNHEY, SVGAGI. This CDR3 region has 16 residues. V lost 0 bases, J lost 9 bases, and 8 bases stayed unmatched. Written as DNA, the CDR3 is TGTGCCAGCAGTTACTCGATCGGTAGCGGGAGGCTTGAGCAGTTCTTC. Protein product: CASSYSIGSGRLEQFF.

This chain uses TRBV15 with TRBJ1-5, with D uncertain. Trimming took 0 bases from V and 0 from J, leaving 9 bases between them. Germline CDR1 is LNHNV and CDR2 is YYDKDF (reference sequence). This CDR3 spans 16 amino acids. This CDR3 is CATSRDRRYSNQPQHF. CDR3 sequence (DNA): TGTGCCACCAGCAGAGATCGGAGATATAGCAATCAGCCCCAGCATTTT.